The 28 T cell receptor beta chains below come from one sample, sequenced in a study of CD8+ T cells in alopecia areata. Sequencing templates came from extracted RNA that was reverse transcribed into cDNA. Assay used: immunoSEQ multiplex PCR; TCRdb lists only in-frame clones, some missing. The sample has over 200,000 clones; 64% are singletons. The treatment: oral pan-JAK inhibitor, 5-10 mg twice daily. Sequencing was performed on CD4+ T cells sorted from blood, taken at week 4, from a patient treated with tofacitinib. The receptors were gathered from a human donor with alopecia areata.

The chain couples TRBV2 to TRBJ1-2, with D possibly TRBD1 on 6 matching bases. Per germline, CDR1 SNHLY and CDR2 FYNNEI. V was shortened by 6 bases and J by 6 bases, with 11 bases between the two germline ends. CDR3 length: 12 residues. DNA for the CDR3: TGTGCCAGCAGCCCACAGGGAGATGGCTACACCTTC. This encodes CASSPQGDGYTF.

The chain is built from TRBV29-1 and TRBJ2-1; unclear D gene. The CDR3 loop spans 13 amino acids. V dropped 4 bases and J dropped 8 bases, with 15 bases sitting between them. Germline loops: CDR1 SQVTM, CDR2 ANQGSEA. CDR3 nucleotide sequence: TGCAGCGTTGGAGAAGTCCCCGGGTATGAGCAGTTCTTC. The encoded protein is CSVGEVPGYEQFF.

The chain has TRBV29-1 and TRBJ2-1; no definite D call. CDR1 and CDR2 (germline): SQVTM, ANQGSEA. This CDR3 is 14 amino acids long. With 4 bases removed from V and 0 bases from J, the gap between germline ends came to 10 bases. The CDR3 loop reads CSVVGMVSYNEQFF. CDR3 coding DNA: TGCAGCGTTGTGGGAATGGTCTCCTACAATGAGCAGTTCTTC.

This clone appeared a few times. The rearrangement links TRBV10-3 to TRBJ2-3; D gene unclear. V gave up 10 bases and J gave up 2 bases, with 16 bases separating them. This CDR3 region has 14 residues. Germline V CDR1 and CDR2: ENHRY, SYGVKD. In nucleotides, the CDR3 is TGTGCCAGCCAGATGGGTTCCCCCACAGATACGCAGTATTTT. Translated, it gives CASQMGSPTDTQYF.

V usage is TRBV2 and J usage is TRBJ2-5; unclear D gene. The last part of the DNA fits TRBJ2-7 better; the J call may be wrong. Germline CDR1 and CDR2: SNHLY and FYNNEI. The CDR3 is 15 residues long. In DNA, the CDR3 is TGTGCCAGCAGTGAAGAAAGGCCAGCAATCTACGAGCAGTACTTC. Amino acid sequence: CASSEERPAIYEQYF.

The rearrangement links TRBV4-1 to TRBJ1-2; perhaps TRBD1 as D (5 bases). Germline V gene lookup returns CDR1 MGHRA and CDR2 YSYEKL. CDR3 length: 13 residues. V was cut by 4 bases and J by 7 bases, with 13 bases left in between. The CDR3 DNA sequence: TGCGCCAGCAGCCCCCGGGATAGGGGTGGCTACACCTTC. This translates into CASSPRDRGGYTF.

The chain uses TRBV4-3 and TRBJ2-7; TRBD1 matches 8 bases. CDR1 and CDR2 from the germline V gene are LGHNA and YSLEER. V gave up 1 base and J gave up 5 bases; unmatched junction bases: 10. CDR3 length: 16 residues. The CDR3 DNA is TGCGCCAGCAGCCAAGCCAGACAGGGGAGTTTTAACGAGCAGTACTTC. As protein: CASSQARQGSFNEQYF.

The chain is built from TRBV30 and TRBJ1-1; 7 nucleotides line up with TRBD1. CDR1 and CDR2 from the germline V gene are GTSNPN and SVGIG (reference sequence). J was trimmed by 3 bases and V by 3 bases; bases with no gene match: 4. The CDR3 totals 13 residues. CDR3 in amino acids: CAWSRGWDTEAFF. CDR3 nucleotides: TGTGCCTGGAGCAGGGGGTGGGACACTGAAGCTTTCTTT.

The chain recombines TRBV5-1 with TRBJ2-3; tentative D call: TRBD2 (6 bases). The CDR3 consists of 15 residues. V was trimmed by 0 bases and J by 1 base, leaving 9 bases between them. Germline assignment: CDR1 SGHRS and CDR2 YFSETQ. DNA for the CDR3: TGCGCCAGCAGCTTGGCCGGGGGACGCACAGATACGCAGTATTTT. Residues: CASSLAGGRTDTQYF. The entire variable domain, with the rest obtained from reference TRBV5-1 and TRBJ2-3, is as follows: KAGVTQTPRYLIKTRGQQVTLSCSPISGHRSVSWYQQTPGQGLQFLFEYFSETQRNKGNFPGRFSGRQFSNSRSEMNVSTLELGDSALYLCASSLAGGRTDTQYFGPGTRLTVL.

The CDR3 region has the DNA TGTGCCAGCGAAGCGGGGTGGAGGCTAGAGACCCAGTACTTC. Translating it yields CASEAGWRLETQYF. V gene TRBV7-2 combines with J gene TRBJ2-5; 7 bases are shared with TRBD2. The CDR3 extends over 14 amino acids. J lost 4 bases, V lost 8 bases, and 10 bases had no gene match. The germline gives CDR1 SGHTA, CDR2 FQGNSA. The full variable domain, rest sourced from reference TRBV7-2 and TRBJ2-5, is GAGVSQSPSNKVTEKGKDVELRCDPISGHTALYWYRQSLGQGLEFLIYFQGNSAPDKSGLPSDRFSAERTGGSVSTLTIQRTQQEDSAVYLCASEAGWRLETQYFGPGTRLLVL.

The V and J genes are TRBV5-1 and TRBJ2-5; D is unclear. Trimming pared 2 bases from V and 5 bases from J, leaving 10 bases between. CDR1 is SGHRS, CDR2 YFSETQ, per germline. The CDR3 is made up of 13 amino acids. CDR3 amino acids: CASSLTGPETQYF. CDR3 DNA: TGCGCCAGCAGCTTAACGGGTCCCGAGACCCAGTACTTC. The entire variable domain, with the rest obtained from reference TRBV5-1 and TRBJ2-5, is as follows: KAGVTQTPRYLIKTRGQQVTLSCSPISGHRSVSWYQQTPGQGLQFLFEYFSETQRNKGNFPGRFSGRQFSNSRSEMNVSTLELGDSALYLCASSLTGPETQYFGPGTRLLVL.

J is TRBJ1-1 and V is TRBV7-9; D ambiguous. The V gene's germline CDR1 is SEHNR and CDR2 FQNEAQ (reference sequence). CDR3 size: 12 residues. The V end lost 3 bases, the J end lost 1 base, and 3 bases lay between the germline ends. The CDR3 nucleotides are TGTGCCAGCAGCTTGTCGAACACTGAAGCTTTCTTT. It translates to CASSLSNTEAFF.

This clone turned up a few times. The gene calls are TRBV7-2 and TRBJ1-1; D not resolved. V gave up 6 bases and J gave up 7 bases, with 18 bases separating them. The germline gives CDR1 SGHTA, CDR2 FQGNSA. This CDR3 region has 14 residues. The CDR3 DNA sequence: TGTGCCAGCAGTCAATCCCTATCGACGGGTGAAGCTTTCTTT. It specifies CASSQSLSTGEAFF.

The chain is built from TRBV11-3 and TRBJ2-6; the match to TRBD1 covers 11 bases. Germline V gene data show CDR1 as SGHNT and CDR2 as YENEEA. The V gene end was trimmed by 5 bases and the J gene end by 4 bases; junction bases not matched to a gene: 10. The CDR3 spans 18 residues. CDR3 coding DNA: TGTGCCAGCAGCACACCGGGACAGGGGGTGGTCGGGGCCAACGTCCTGACTTTC. The encoded protein is CASSTPGQGVVGANVLTF. The full variable domain, rest sourced from reference TRBV11-3 and TRBJ2-6, is EAGVVQSPRYKIIEKKQPVAFWCNPISGHNTLYWYLQNLGQGPELLIRYENEEAVDDSQLPKDRFSAERLKGVDSTLKIQPAELGDSAVYLCASSTPGQGVVGANVLTFGAGSRLTVL.

CDR3 amino acids: CASSVGQAGTGELFF. CDR3 nucleotide sequence: TGTGCCAGCAGCGTGGGACAGGCGGGGACCGGGGAGCTGTTTTTT. This rearrangement joins TRBV9 to TRBJ2-2; 8 nucleotides align to TRBD1. This CDR3 region has 15 residues. The germline CDR1 and CDR2 sequences are SGDLS and YYNGEE. V was clipped by 2 bases and J by 5 bases; unmatched bases: 5.

J is TRBJ1-1 and V is TRBV25-1, with D uncertain. V was pared by 8 bases and J by 10 bases, with 5 bases between. This CDR3 comprises 8 residues. In germline, CDR1 is MGHDK, CDR2 SYGVNS. This CDR3 is CASEGAFF. CDR3 sequence (DNA): TGTGCCAGCGAGGGAGCTTTCTTT.

The chain employs TRBV5-6 and TRBJ2-2, with D possibly matching TRBD1 (6 bases). CDR3 length: 14 amino acids. Trimming removed 5 bases from V and 4 bases from J, with 12 bases in between. CDR1 and CDR2 from the germline V gene are SGHDT and YYEEEE. CDR3 region: CASRWGLGTGELFF. The CDR3 DNA reads TGTGCCAGCAGGTGGGGGCTTGGCACCGGGGAGCTGTTTTTT.

The chain has TRBV13 and TRBJ1-2; no reliable D call. The germline CDR1 and CDR2 sequences are PRHDT and FYEKMQ (reference sequence). The CDR3 runs to 13 residues. V lost 5 bases, J lost 4 bases, and 11 bases lay in between. CDR3 in amino acids: CASSPAGFYGYTF. CDR3 bases: TGTGCCAGCAGCCCGGCGGGGTTCTATGGCTACACCTTC. The whole variable domain, remainder taken from reference TRBV13 and TRBJ1-2, is AAGVIQSPRHLIKEKRETATLKCYPIPRHDTVYWYQQGPGQDPQFLISFYEKMQSDKGSIPDRFSAQQFSDYHSELNMSSLELGDSALYFCASSPAGFYGYTFGSGTRLTVV.

The J gene is TRBJ1-6, the V gene TRBV29-1, with D perhaps matching TRBD1 (5 bases). The CDR3 covers 17 residues. V lost 1 base to trimming and J lost 7 bases, with 20 bases between them. Looked up from germline, CDR1 is SQVTM and CDR2 is ANQGSEA. For the CDR3, the DNA is TGCAGCGTTGAAGTGTTGCGTGGGATGGGGGGAAATTCACCCCTCCACTTT. This sequence encodes CSVEVLRGMGGNSPLHF.

This clone was seen more than once but under ten times. CDR3 loop: CAWTRKGAGVDYGYTF. The CDR3 DNA is TGTGCCTGGACCCGTAAAGGGGCAGGGGTAGACTATGGCTACACCTTC. This chain connects TRBV30 to TRBJ1-2; TRBD1 is a possible D gene (6 bases). Germline CDR1 and CDR2: GTSNPN and SVGIG (reference sequence). This CDR3 is built from 16 residues. The V end lost 4 bases, the J end lost 3 bases, and 21 bases lay between the germline ends.

The chain carries TRBV18 and TRBJ2-3; no firm D call. This CDR3 has 12 residues. Germline V gene data show CDR1 as KGHSH and CDR2 as LQKENI. Between the trimmed V and J ends, which lost 3 bases and 2 bases, there was a span of 3 bases. CDR3 region: CASSPNTDTQYF. As DNA, the CDR3 is TGTGCCAGCTCACCGAACACAGATACGCAGTATTTT.

This chain links TRBV10-3 with TRBJ2-7, with D perhaps TRBD1 (6 bases). This CDR3 is built from 13 residues. V was cut by 5 bases and J by 3 bases, with 11 bases left in between. CDR1 and CDR2 (germline): ENHRY, SYGVKD. The CDR3 coding sequence is TGTGCCATCAGTAAGGGACAAGACTACGAGCAGTACTTC. Protein sequence: CAISKGQDYEQYF.

The table lists this clone with a count of one. The chain recombines TRBV2 with TRBJ1-2; D uncertain. This CDR3 spans 13 amino acids. Germline V gene lookup returns CDR1 SNHLY and CDR2 FYNNEI. Trimming cost V 7 bases and J 4 bases, with 13 bases left between them. The CDR3 DNA sequence: TGTGCCAGCACTGTGGCGGGATTCTATGGCTACACCTTC. Residues: CASTVAGFYGYTF.

The chain is built from TRBV23-1 and TRBJ2-7, with D tentatively TRBD1 (5 bases). TRBV23-1 is an ORF for which the function is uncertain. Trimming removed 1 base at V and 2 bases at J, with 15 bases between. CDR3 length: 16 amino acids. CDR3 sequence reads: CASSQWQGGITYEQYF. CDR3 sequence (DNA): TGCGCCAGCAGTCAATGGCAGGGTGGCATCACCTACGAGCAGTACTTC.

This chain uses TRBV7-2 with TRBJ2-7, with D perhaps assigned TRBD1 or TRBD2 (7 bases each). Germline values: CDR1 SGHTA, CDR2 FQGNSA. The germline V and J ends were trimmed by 2 bases and 2 bases, with 10 bases remaining between them. CDR3 size: 14 residues. The CDR3 bases are TGTGCCAGCAGCTTACAGGGGGGGCCCTACGAGCAGTACTTC. Protein product: CASSLQGGPYEQYF.

The sample holds one count of this clone. This chain connects TRBV6-5 to TRBJ1-5; maybe TRBD1 (5 bases). The CDR3 extends over 14 amino acids. Trimming left V 5 bases short and J 4 bases short, with 12 bases between. The germline CDR1 and CDR2 sequences are MNHEY and SVGAGI. DNA for the CDR3: TGTGCCAGCAGTCCCTCACCAGGGAATCAGCCCCAGCATTTT. This gives the protein CASSPSPGNQPQHF.

V usage is TRBV5-6 and J usage is TRBJ2-7, with TRBD2 matching over 7 bases. Germline CDR1 reads SGHDT; CDR2 reads YYEEEE. The CDR3 consists of 14 residues. V dropped 4 bases and J dropped 2; count of bases not matched to a gene: 6. CDR3 protein: CASSRGDGTYEQYF. DNA for the CDR3: TGTGCCAGCAGCCGGGGGGACGGTACCTACGAGCAGTACTTC.

The chain uses TRBV6-5 and TRBJ1-2, with 7 bases identical to TRBD1. The CDR3 contains 15 residues. The germline CDR1 and CDR2 sequences are MNHEY and SVGAGI. Unmatched junction bases numbered 6, after V lost 5 bases and J lost 0 bases. CDR3 in amino acids: CASSTGDSSNYGYTF. The CDR3, as DNA: TGTGCCAGCAGTACCGGGGACAGTTCTAACTATGGCTACACCTTC.